The 8 T cell receptor beta chains below all came from one sample that was sequenced in a study of blood T cell repertoires in COVID-19. The protocol was immunoSEQ multiplex PCR, while the TCRdb copy is restricted to in-frame clones and leaves out a portion. The data show some 150,000 clones, approximately 80% seen once. Sequencing was performed on peripheral blood. All receptors come from a man in his 60s with active or convalescent COVID-19.

The genes are TRBV19 and TRBJ1-2; D not certain. V dropped 9 bases and J dropped 4 bases, with 15 bases sitting between them. Germline loops: CDR1 LNHDA, CDR2 SQIVND (reference sequence). The CDR3 totals 13 residues. CDR3 in DNA: TGTGCCAGCAACCTCGCATCGGGCTATGGCTACACCTTC. Translation: CASNLASGYGYTF.

The rearrangement joins TRBV2 to TRBJ2-4, with 12 bases identical to TRBD2. V shed 6 bases and J 4 bases; nucleotides not matched to a gene: 19. CDR3 size: 20 residues. Germline V gives CDR1 SNHLY, CDR2 FYNNEI. The CDR3 DNA reads as TGTGCCAGCAGAGCGCAGGGGAGACTAGCGGGAGTCTCCTATAAAAACATTCAGTACTTC. Protein product: CASRAQGRLAGVSYKNIQYF.

Of note for this clone: The sample contains more than one DNA sequence encoding this CDR3. The gene calls are TRBV11-2 and TRBJ1-6; TRBD1 agrees at 8 bases. Germline assignment: CDR1 SGHAT and CDR2 FQNNGV. The CDR3 consists of 15 residues. J was trimmed by 6 bases and V by 1 base; bases with no gene match: 2. The CDR3: CASSLGQGANSPLHF. The DNA for the CDR3 is TGTGCCAGCAGCTTAGGGCAGGGGGCTAATTCACCCCTCCACTTT.

In nucleotides, the CDR3 is TGTGCCAGCAGCCGACGGACAGGGGTGTACGAGCAGTACTTC. Translation: CASSRRTGVYEQYF. This chain uses TRBV6-5 with TRBJ2-7, with 9 bases that match TRBD1. V lost 6 bases and J lost 4; bases outside the gene matches: 7. This CDR3 has 14 residues. In germline, CDR1 is MNHEY, CDR2 SVGAGI.

The V call is TRBV4-1, the J call TRBJ1-2, with D perhaps TRBD1 (5 bases). Germline lookup yields CDR1 MGHRA and CDR2 YSYEKL. V was cut by 0 bases and J by 5 bases, with 13 bases left in between. This CDR3 comprises 15 residues. In nucleotides, the CDR3 is TGCGCCAGCAGCCAAGATGGGCAGGGAAGTTATGGCTACACCTTC. Translating gives CASSQDGQGSYGYTF.

This chain links TRBV7-3 with TRBJ1-6, with D perhaps TRBD1 (5 bases). CDR1 SGHTA and CDR2 FQGTGA come from the germline V gene. The CDR3 consists of 13 residues. With 1 base removed from V and 10 bases from J, the gap between germline ends came to 8 bases. For the CDR3, the DNA is TGTGCCAGCAGCTTAAGACAGCAATCACCCCTCCACTTT. Translating gives CASSLRQQSPLHF.

The chain combines TRBV21-1 with TRBJ2-7; TRBD2 reflects the table's D call only, with no check against the DNA. TRBV21-1 is deemed a pseudogene. The CDR3 is 17 amino acids. The CDR3 loop reads CASSKRRGTRYSYEQYF. For the CDR3, the DNA is TGTGCCAGCAGCAAAAGACGAGGGACTAGGTATTCCTACGAGCAGTACTTC.

The rearrangement joins TRBV9 to TRBJ1-4, with D perhaps TRBD1 (5 bases). This CDR3 spans 14 amino acids. Germline loops: CDR1 SGDLS, CDR2 YYNGEE. The V end was cut by 4 bases, the J end by 4 bases, with 11 bases between. The CDR3 region has the DNA TGTGCCAGCAGCCCCGACAGAGGTAATGAAAAACTGTTTTTT. Encoded protein: CASSPDRGNEKLFF.